Described below is a single T cell receptor beta chain sequence and its context. Sequencing used immunoSEQ multiplex PCR; TCRdb keeps in-frame clones, though not all of them. The table lists 250,000 to 400,000 clones, about 88% of them singletons, with 2.6% in the top ten. Recovery meant two consecutive negative NP/OP PCR tests, professional clearance, or resolved symptoms. These data belong to a study of blood T cell repertoires in COVID-19. Germline V gene data show CDR1 as LGHNA and CDR2 as YSLEER. The CDR3 consists of 15 residues. With V trimmed by 4 bases and J by 3 bases, 5 bases remained unmatched.

The sample consisted of PBMCs or T cells enriched from blood (not recorded which). The V gene is TRBV4-3, the J gene TRBJ1-1; 10 nucleotides match TRBD1. This TCR came from a man between 60 and 70 years old who had recovered from COVID-19. The CDR3, as DNA: TGCGCCAGCAGCCCGAGAGGACAGGGGGACACTGAAGCTTTCTTT. Its protein product is CASSPRGQGDTEAFF.